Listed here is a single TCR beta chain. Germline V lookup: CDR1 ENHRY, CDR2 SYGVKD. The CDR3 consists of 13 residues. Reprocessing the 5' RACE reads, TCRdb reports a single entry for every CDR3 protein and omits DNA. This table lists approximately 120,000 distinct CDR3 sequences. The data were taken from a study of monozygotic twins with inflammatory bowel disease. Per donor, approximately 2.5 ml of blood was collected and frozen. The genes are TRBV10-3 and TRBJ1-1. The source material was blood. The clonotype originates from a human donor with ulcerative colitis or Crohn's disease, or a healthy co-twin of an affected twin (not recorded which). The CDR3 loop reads CAISERGIGEAFF.